This TCR beta chain was recovered during a study of blood T cell repertoires in COVID-19. Overall study context: The United States, Italy and Spain supplied acute and convalescent COVID-19 samples.

Assay: immunoSEQ multiplex PCR; the TCRdb copy retains only in-frame clones and omits some. This sample has about 180,000 clones, with 65% to 90% found just once. This clone appeared a single time. The germline V and J ends were trimmed by 3 bases and 9 bases, with 13 bases remaining between them. CDR3 length: 14 residues. The V gene's germline CDR1 is SGDLS and CDR2 YYNGEE. Sequencing was carried out using peripheral blood. The TCR comes from a man aged 45-65 years with active or convalescent COVID-19. V is TRBV9 and J is TRBJ1-6; D is uncertain. The CDR3 sequence is CASSEDLRGSPLHF. The CDR3 DNA reads TGTGCCAGCAGCGAGGACCTTCGGGGTTCACCCCTCCACTTT. Complete variable domain (other parts from reference TRBV9 and TRBJ1-6): DSGVTQTPKHLITATGQRVTLRCSPRSGDLSVYWYQQSLDQGLQFLIQYYNGEERAKGNILERFSAQQFPDLHSELNLSSLELGDSALYFCASSEDLRGSPLHFGNGTRLTVT.